This TCR beta chain was documented in a study of blood T cell repertoires in COVID-19. Study context: Sources were T cells, B-cell-depleted T cells, or PBMCs; the material itself was cDNA or gDNA.

V was cut by 4 bases and J by 3 bases, with 15 bases left in between. The CDR3 is 16 amino acids. The germline gives CDR1 MGHRA, CDR2 YSYEKL. As handled by the study authors: Amplifying reference gene primers gave estimates of nucleated cell counts. Assay: immunoSEQ multiplex PCR; the TCRdb copy retains only in-frame clones and omits some. V, J and clone size were drawn from that table, and D and trimming were deduced from the DNA. The table records roughly 140,000 clones, 85% to 90% of them present only once. The source is a woman between 40 and 50 years old with acute or convalescent COVID-19. Sequenced input: peripheral blood. The chain links TRBV4-1 to TRBJ2-2, with a tentative D call TRBD2 (6 bases). CDR3 bases: TGCGCCAGCAGCCCGAATTTAATAGCGGACACCGGGGAGCTGTTTTTT. It yields the protein CASSPNLIADTGELFF.